The clone carrying this T cell receptor beta chain came up many times. The antigen is not known. This sample stems from a study of breast tumors, draining lymph nodes, adjacent tissues. V lost 0 bases to trimming and J lost 2 bases; unmatched junction nucleotides: 4. Per germline, CDR1 SGHRS and CDR2 YFSETQ. CDR3 size: 16 residues. TCRdb itself ran the multiplex PCR reads through MiXCR, one entry per CDR3 protein. The table lists about 140,000 distinct CDR3 sequences, about 30% of them singletons. Broader study findings: The lymph node origin of tumor T cells was framed as consistent with a hypothesis, not demonstrated.

Axillary draining lymph nodes of breast cancer patients supplied the node samples. V usage is TRBV5-1 and J usage is TRBJ2-3; TRBD1 aligns across 9 bases. The sample comprised axillary lymph node tissue. The TCR sequence derives from a female donor with breast cancer. Some clones in this sample may be carry-over from other donors' samples. The CDR3: CASSLDGTGNTDTQYF. CDR3 DNA sequence: TGCGCCAGCAGCTTGGATGGGACAGGGAACACAGATACGCAGTATTTT.